The T cell receptor beta chain described here comes from a study of T cell responses to AZD1222 COVID-19 vaccine. Overall study results and limits: Reportedly, nearly half the spike-specific TCRs target unmutated variant regions.

Notes on this clone: Its antigen is not identified.

The data were produced by immunoSEQ multiplex PCR, yet TCRdb's version contains in-frame clones alone and is incomplete. Of 110,000 to 150,000 clones in the sample, 80% to 95% were seen once. The germline gives CDR1 SGHNT, CDR2 YYREEE (reference sequence). This CDR3 has 15 residues. Between the trimmed V and J ends, which lost 4 bases and 0 bases, there was a span of 13 bases. The clonotype was recovered from an adult in good health. This specimen consisted of peripheral blood, obtained on day 0 of AZD1222 vaccination. The chain is built from TRBV5-4 and TRBJ1-2; D perhaps matches TRBD1 (5 bases). CDR3 region: CASSPGTGPNYGYTF. CDR3 nucleotides: TGTGCCAGCAGCCCGGGGACGGGGCCTAACTATGGCTACACCTTC. Based on the CDR3 plus reference TRBV5-4 and TRBJ1-2, the full variable domain is ETGVTQSPTHLIKTRGQQVTLRCSSQSGHNTVSWYQQALGQGPQFIFQYYREEENGRGNFPPRFSGLQFPNYSSELNVNALELDDSALYLCASSPGTGPNYGYTFGSGTRLTVV.